A single sample is the source of the 12 T cell receptor beta chains below, sequenced in a study of cytomegalovirus exposure and HLA in healthy donors. A multiplex PCR was run with 60 Vbeta primers and 13 Jbeta primers. The assay was immunoSEQ multiplex PCR, and TCRdb's table has in-frame clones only and misses some. The data contain 85,000 to 100,000 clones, around 60% of them seen just once; the ten biggest clones take up roughly 2.5%. The source material was PBMCs. The source of these receptors is a human donor in good health.

The J gene is TRBJ1-4, the V gene TRBV5-1, with D possibly TRBD1 on 6 matching bases. Trimming pared 2 bases from V and 7 bases from J, leaving 18 bases between. Per germline, CDR1 SGHRS and CDR2 YFSETQ. CDR3 length: 16 residues. CDR3 amino acids: CASSLEPGAIGEKLFF. DNA for the CDR3: TGCGCCAGCAGCTTAGAGCCAGGGGCTATCGGTGAAAAACTGTTTTTT.

The V call is TRBV7-9, the J call TRBJ1-1, with a possible D match to TRBD1 (6 bases). V dropped 4 bases and J dropped 6 bases, with 21 bases sitting between them. Germline loops: CDR1 SEHNR, CDR2 FQNEAQ (reference sequence). This CDR3 is built from 16 residues. The CDR3 is CASSSRNQGSLPEAFF. CDR3 sequence (DNA): TGTGCCAGCAGCTCCCGCAACCAGGGGAGTCTTCCTGAAGCTTTCTTT.

The chain is built from TRBV6-6 and TRBJ1-3; the D is unclear. The germline V and J ends were trimmed by 4 bases and 4 bases, with 5 bases remaining between them. The CDR3 covers 12 residues. Germline V lookup: CDR1 MNHNY, CDR2 SVGAGI (reference sequence). The CDR3 DNA sequence: TGTGCCAGCAGTTTACAAGGAAACACCATATATTTT. Protein product: CASSLQGNTIYF.

The gene calls are TRBV29-1 and TRBJ2-5, with D perhaps TRBD2 (6 bases). The ends were cut back, 7 bases at V and 5 bases at J, with 14 bases in the middle. The CDR3 sequence is 12 residues long. Per germline, CDR1 SQVTM and CDR2 ANQGSEA. The CDR3 protein is CSGSSAGETQYF. The CDR3 region has the DNA TGCAGCGGATCTAGCGCCGGGGAGACCCAGTACTTC.

This chain links TRBV11-2 with TRBJ1-6; 7 bases match TRBD1. Germline assignment: CDR1 SGHAT and CDR2 FQNNGV. This CDR3 spans 15 amino acids. V was clipped by 0 bases and J by 7 bases; unmatched bases: 3. CDR3 sequence (DNA): TGTGCCAGCAGCTTAGAGGCACAGGGGAATTCACCCCTCCACTTT. It is translated as CASSLEAQGNSPLHF.

V usage is TRBV18 and J usage is TRBJ1-5, with 10 bases matching TRBD1. Trimming took 5 bases from V and 4 from J; bases not matched to a gene: 5. The CDR3 has 15 residues. Germline V gene data show CDR1 as KGHSH and CDR2 as LQKENI. The CDR3 is CASSSGTGVNQPQHF. CDR3 DNA sequence: TGTGCCAGCTCATCCGGGACAGGGGTTAATCAGCCCCAGCATTTT.

This chain links TRBV7-8 with TRBJ2-3, with 7 bases matching TRBD1. CDR1 is SGHVS, CDR2 FQNEAQ, per germline. The trim removed 5 bases at V and 0 bases at J, leaving 11 bases unmatched. The CDR3 is 17 residues long. The CDR3 bases are TGTGCCAGCAGCGTAACGGGACAGATAACTAGCACAGATACGCAGTATTTT. It is translated as CASSVTGQITSTDTQYF.

V gene TRBV11-3 combines with J gene TRBJ2-7; 7 bases align to TRBD1. Per germline, CDR1 SGHNT and CDR2 YENEEA. The V gene end was trimmed by 5 bases and the J gene end by 3 bases; junction bases not matched to a gene: 4. The CDR3 runs to 13 residues. CDR3 sequence reads: CASSRGQIYEQYF. The CDR3 DNA follows: TGTGCCAGCAGCCGGGGACAGATCTACGAGCAGTACTTC.

This chain connects TRBV11-3 to TRBJ2-7; TRBD1 aligns across 9 bases. The CDR3 length is 15 residues. CDR1 SGHNT and CDR2 YENEEA come from the germline V gene. Losses at the gene ends were 1 base for V and 1 base for J; bases not matched to a gene: 2. CDR3 sequence: CASSLVGTGSYEQYF. CDR3 nucleotide sequence: TGTGCCAGCAGCTTAGTGGGGACAGGGTCCTACGAGCAGTACTTC.

The V gene is TRBV5-4, the J gene TRBJ1-2; the D gene is possibly TRBD1 (6 bases). This CDR3 has 13 amino acids. V was shortened by 7 bases and J by 5 bases, with 15 bases between the two germline ends. Germline-derived CDR1 and CDR2 are SGHNT and YYREEE (reference sequence). The CDR3 loop reads CASGPQGDYGYTF. The CDR3 DNA sequence: TGTGCCAGCGGACCACAGGGAGATTATGGCTACACCTTC.

The genes are TRBV11-2 and TRBJ2-5, with a tentative D call TRBD2 (6 bases). The CDR3 has 15 residues. Germline V gene data show CDR1 as SGHAT and CDR2 as FQNNGV. Trimming shortened V by 1 base and J by 3 bases, and 12 bases separated the two germline ends. Here the CDR3 DNA reads TGTGCCAGCAGCTTAGGTATGGTAGCGGAAGAGACCCAGTACTTC. This translates into CASSLGMVAEETQYF. The entire variable domain, with the rest obtained from reference TRBV11-2 and TRBJ2-5, is as follows: EAGVAQSPRYKIIEKRQSVAFWCNPISGHATLYWYQQILGQGPKLLIQFQNNGVVDDSQLPKDRFSAERLKGVDSTLKIQPAKLEDSAVYLCASSLGMVAEETQYFGPGTRLLVL.

The chain recombines TRBV6-5 with TRBJ2-7; D is unresolved. Judging by the DNA end, TRBJ2-5 fits better; the J call may be wrong. There are 13 residues in the CDR3. From germline, CDR1 is MNHEY and CDR2 SVGAGI. CDR3 DNA: TGTGCCAGCCAACGACTGGGGCAAGAGACCCAGTACTTC. It encodes CASQRLGQETQYF.